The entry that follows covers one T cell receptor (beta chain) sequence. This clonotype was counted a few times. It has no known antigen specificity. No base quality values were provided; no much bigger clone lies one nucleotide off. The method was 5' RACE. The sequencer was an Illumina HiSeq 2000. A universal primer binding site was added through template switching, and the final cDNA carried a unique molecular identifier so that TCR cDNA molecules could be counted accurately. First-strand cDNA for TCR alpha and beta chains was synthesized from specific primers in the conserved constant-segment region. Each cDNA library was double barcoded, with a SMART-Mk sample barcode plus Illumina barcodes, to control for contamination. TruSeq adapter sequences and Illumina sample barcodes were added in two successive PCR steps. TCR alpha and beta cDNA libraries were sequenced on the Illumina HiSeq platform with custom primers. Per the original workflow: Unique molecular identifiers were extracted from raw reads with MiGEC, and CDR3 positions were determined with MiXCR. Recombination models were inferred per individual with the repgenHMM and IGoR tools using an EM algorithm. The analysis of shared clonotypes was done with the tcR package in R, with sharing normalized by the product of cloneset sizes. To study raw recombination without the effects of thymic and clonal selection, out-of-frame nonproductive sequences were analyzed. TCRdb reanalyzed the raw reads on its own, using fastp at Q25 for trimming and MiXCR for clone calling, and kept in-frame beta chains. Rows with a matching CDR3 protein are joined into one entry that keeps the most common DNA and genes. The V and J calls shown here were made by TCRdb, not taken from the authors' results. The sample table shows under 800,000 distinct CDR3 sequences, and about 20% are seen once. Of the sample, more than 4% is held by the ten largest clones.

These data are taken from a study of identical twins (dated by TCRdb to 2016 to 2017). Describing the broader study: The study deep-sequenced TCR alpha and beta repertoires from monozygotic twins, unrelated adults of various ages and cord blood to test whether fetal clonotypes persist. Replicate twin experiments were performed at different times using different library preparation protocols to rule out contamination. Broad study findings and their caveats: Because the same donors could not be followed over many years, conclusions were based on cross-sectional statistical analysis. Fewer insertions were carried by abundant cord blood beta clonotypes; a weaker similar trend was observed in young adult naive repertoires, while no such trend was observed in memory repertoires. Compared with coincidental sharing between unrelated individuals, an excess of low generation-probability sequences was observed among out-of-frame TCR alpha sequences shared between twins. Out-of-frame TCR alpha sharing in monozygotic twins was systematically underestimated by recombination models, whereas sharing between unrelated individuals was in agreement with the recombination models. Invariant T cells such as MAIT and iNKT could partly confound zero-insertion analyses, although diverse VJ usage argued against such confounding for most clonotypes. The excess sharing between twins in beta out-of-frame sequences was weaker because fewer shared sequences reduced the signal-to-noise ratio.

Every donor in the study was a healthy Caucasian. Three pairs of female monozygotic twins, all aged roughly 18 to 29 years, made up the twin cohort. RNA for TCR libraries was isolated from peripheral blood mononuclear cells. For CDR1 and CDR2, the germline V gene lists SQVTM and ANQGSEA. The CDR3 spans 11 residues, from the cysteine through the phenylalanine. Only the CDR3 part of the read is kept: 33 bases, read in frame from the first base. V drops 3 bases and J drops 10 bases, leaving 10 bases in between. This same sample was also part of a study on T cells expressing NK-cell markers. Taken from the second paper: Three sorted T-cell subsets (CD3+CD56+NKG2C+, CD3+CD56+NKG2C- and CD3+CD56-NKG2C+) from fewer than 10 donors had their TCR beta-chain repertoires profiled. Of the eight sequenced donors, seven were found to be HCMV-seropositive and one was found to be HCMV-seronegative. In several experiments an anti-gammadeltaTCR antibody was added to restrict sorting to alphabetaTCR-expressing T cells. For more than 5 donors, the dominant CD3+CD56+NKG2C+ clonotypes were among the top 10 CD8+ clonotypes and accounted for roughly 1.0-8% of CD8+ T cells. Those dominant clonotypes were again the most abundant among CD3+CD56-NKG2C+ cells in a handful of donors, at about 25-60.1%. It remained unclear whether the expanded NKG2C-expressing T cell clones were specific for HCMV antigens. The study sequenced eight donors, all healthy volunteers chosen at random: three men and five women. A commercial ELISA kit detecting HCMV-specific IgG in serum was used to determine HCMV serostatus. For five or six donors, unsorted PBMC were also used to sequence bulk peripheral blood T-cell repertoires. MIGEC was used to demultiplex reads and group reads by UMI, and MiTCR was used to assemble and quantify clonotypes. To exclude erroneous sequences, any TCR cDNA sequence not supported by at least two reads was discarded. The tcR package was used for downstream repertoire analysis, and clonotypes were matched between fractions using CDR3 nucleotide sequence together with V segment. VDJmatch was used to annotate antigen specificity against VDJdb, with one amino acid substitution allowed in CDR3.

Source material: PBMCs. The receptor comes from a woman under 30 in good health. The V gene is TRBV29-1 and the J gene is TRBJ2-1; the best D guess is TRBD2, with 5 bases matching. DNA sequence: TGCAGCGTTGAGGAGAGAGGGGAGCAGTTCTTC. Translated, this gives CSVEERGEQFF.